A single sample is the source of the 20 T cell receptor beta chains below, sequenced in a study of yellow fever vaccine responses in identical twins. TCRdb reprocessed the RT-PCR reads via MiXCR and lists one record per CDR3 protein. The data show more than 15,000 distinct CDR3 sequences, approximately 71% seen once. The input for sequencing was T cells from blood (PBMCs), unsorted or a sorted subset (not recorded which), taken before or after yellow fever vaccination (not recorded which). These receptor sequences come from a woman aged 18-29 years who received the yellow fever vaccine.

The table lists this clonotype with a few counts. V is TRBV29-1 and J is TRBJ2-1; TRBD1 matches 7 bases. CDR1 and CDR2 from the germline V gene are SQVTM and ANQGSEA. The CDR3 totals 13 residues. The trim removed 4 bases at V and 6 bases at J, leaving 6 bases unmatched. The chain's CDR3 is CSVVRGSSNEQFF. CDR3 in DNA: TGCAGCGTTGTCAGGGGGTCGTCCAATGAGCAGTTCTTC.

The sample holds a few counts of this clonotype. CDR3 sequence reads: CASSPARQGNTIYF. The CDR3 DNA reads TGTGCCAGCAGTCCCGCAAGACAGGGAAACACCATATATTTT. V gene TRBV12-3 or TRBV12-4 combines with J gene TRBJ1-3, with a weak D call TRBD1 (5 bases). The CDR3 is 14 amino acids. The V gene lost 5 bases and the J gene lost 4 bases, with 12 bases spanning the gap.

The V gene is TRBV4-1, the J gene TRBJ1-6; 10 positions match TRBD1. V was pared by 4 bases and J by 11 bases, with 5 bases of the junction left unmatched. CDR1 and CDR2 (germline): MGHRA, YSYEKL. The CDR3 contains 14 residues. The CDR3 DNA reads as TGCGCCAGCAGCCGGGGACAGGGGATACCACCCCTCCACTTT. This gives the protein CASSRGQGIPPLHF.

This clonotype was observed a single time. The V call is TRBV27, the J call TRBJ1-2; 7 bases align to TRBD1. This CDR3 has 13 residues. With 6 bases clipped from V and 1 base from J, the junction kept 2 bases outside the gene matches. Germline values: CDR1 MNHEY, CDR2 SMNVEV (reference sequence). The CDR3 nucleotides are TGTGCCAGCAGGGGACAGATTAACTATGGCTACACCTTC. Translation: CASRGQINYGYTF.

This clonotype was seen a few times. The chain recombines TRBV10-1 with TRBJ2-2; D is unclear. Germline lookup yields CDR1 WNHNN and CDR2 SYGVQD (reference sequence). Trimming left V 0 bases short and J 0 bases short, with 8 bases between. The CDR3 covers 16 residues. The CDR3 is CASSESISPNTGELFF. CDR3 DNA sequence: TGCGCCAGCAGTGAGTCAATATCCCCGAACACCGGGGAGCTGTTTTTT.

The chain couples TRBV18 to TRBJ2-3; D is perhaps TRBD1 or TRBD2 (6 bases each). Germline assignment: CDR1 KGHSH and CDR2 LQKENI. V was pared by 1 base and J by 6 bases, with 11 bases between. The CDR3 is made up of 14 amino acids. Here the CDR3 reads CASSPQTGRDTQYF. CDR3 DNA: TGTGCCAGCTCACCACAAACAGGGAGGGATACGCAGTATTTT.

The chain's CDR3 is CASSQTTGWETEAFF. In DNA, the CDR3 is TGTGCCAGCAGCCAAACAACAGGGTGGGAGACTGAAGCTTTCTTT. The chain has TRBV16 and TRBJ1-1, with D possibly matching TRBD1 (6 bases). V dropped 2 bases and J dropped 5 bases, with 15 bases sitting between them. CDR3 size: 15 residues. CDR1 and CDR2 (germline): KGHSY, FQNENV.

This chain uses TRBV6-2 or TRBV6-3 with TRBJ2-3; a possible D gene is TRBD1 (5 bases). V was trimmed by 5 bases and J by 5 bases, leaving 11 bases between them. The CDR3 covers 13 residues. Germline V gene data show CDR1 as MNHEY and CDR2 as SVGEGT. The CDR3 sequence is CASSNRLGDTQYF. CDR3 in DNA: TGTGCCAGCAGTAACAGGTTGGGAGATACGCAGTATTTT.

The V and J genes are TRBV5-1 and TRBJ2-1, with D possibly being TRBD1 (6 bases). CDR1 and CDR2 from the germline V gene are SGHRS and YFSETQ. Trimming shortened V by 4 bases and J by 7 bases, and 15 bases separated the two germline ends. This CDR3 comprises 14 residues. The CDR3 protein is CASSKVQGYNEQFF. The CDR3 nucleotides are TGCGCCAGCAGCAAGGTACAGGGTTATAATGAGCAGTTCTTC.

This clonotype was picked up a small number of times. The chain combines TRBV12-3 or TRBV12-4 with TRBJ2-1, with 10 bases lining up with TRBD1. Trimming at V came to 4 bases and at J to 9 bases, leaving 9 bases not matched to a gene. The CDR3 is made up of 15 amino acids. In nucleotides, the CDR3 is TGTGCCAGCAGTTCGGACAGGGGGTTCGAGAGTGAGCAGTTCTTC. It specifies CASSSDRGFESEQFF.

The rearrangement links TRBV20-1 to TRBJ1-2; a possible D gene is TRBD1 (5 bases). In germline, CDR1 is DFQATT, CDR2 SNEGSKA (reference sequence). CDR3 length: 13 amino acids. V lost 6 bases to trimming and J lost 0 bases, with 11 bases between them. The CDR3 protein is CSAQVEANYGYTF. In nucleotides, the CDR3 is TGCAGTGCACAGGTGGAAGCTAACTATGGCTACACCTTC.

This clonotype appeared a few times. The V call is TRBV7-9, the J call TRBJ1-1, with 8 bases identical to TRBD1. Germline assignment: CDR1 SEHNR and CDR2 FQNEAQ (reference sequence). The CDR3 has 16 residues. Trimming at V came to 0 bases and at J to 3 bases, leaving 6 bases not matched to a gene. The CDR3 region has the DNA TGTGCCAGCAGCTTAGCTGACAGGGGTTCGGACACTGAAGCTTTCTTT. Amino acids: CASSLADRGSDTEAFF.

The CDR3 region is CASSPRQSSYEQYF. In nucleotides, the CDR3 is TGTGCCAGCAGCCCCAGACAAAGCTCCTACGAGCAGTACTTC. V is TRBV11-3 and J is TRBJ2-7; D gene uncertain. This CDR3 comprises 14 residues. The germline CDR1 and CDR2 sequences are SGHNT and YENEEA. The ends were cut back, 5 bases at V and 0 bases at J, with 11 bases in the middle. Drawing the rest from reference TRBV11-3 and TRBJ2-7, the complete variable domain is EAGVVQSPRYKIIEKKQPVAFWCNPISGHNTLYWYLQNLGQGPELLIRYENEEAVDDSQLPKDRFSAERLKGVDSTLKIQPAELGDSAVYLCASSPRQSSYEQYFGPGTRLTVT.

The rearrangement uses TRBV9 and TRBJ2-1; 16 nucleotides line up with TRBD2. Germline V gene data show CDR1 as SGDLS and CDR2 as YYNGEE. The CDR3 totals 16 residues. The V segment lost 4 bases and the J segment 6 bases; nucleotides outside the gene matches: 4. This CDR3 is CASSLGTSGRGNEQFF. CDR3 DNA sequence: TGTGCCAGCAGCTTAGGGACTAGCGGGAGGGGCAATGAGCAGTTCTTC. Full variable domain (remainder filled in from reference TRBV9 and TRBJ2-1): DSGVTQTPKHLITATGQRVTLRCSPRSGDLSVYWYQQSLDQGLQFLIQYYNGEERAKGNILERFSAQQFPDLHSELNLSSLELGDSALYFCASSLGTSGRGNEQFFGPGTRLTVL.

This chain links TRBV10-3 with TRBJ2-2, with D hard to call. The CDR3 sequence is 16 residues long. V dropped 10 bases and J dropped 7 bases, with 25 bases sitting between them. Per germline, CDR1 ENHRY and CDR2 SYGVKD. CDR3 DNA: TGTGCCACGATGATACCTTTCGCCGGCCGCAGCGGGGAGCTGTTTTTT. This sequence encodes CATMIPFAGRSGELFF.

The V and J genes are TRBV7-9 and TRBJ2-1, with TRBD2 identical over 8 bases. CDR3 length equals 14 residues. The germline gives CDR1 SEHNR, CDR2 FQNEAQ (reference sequence). Unmatched junction bases numbered 4, after V lost 4 bases and J lost 5 bases. The CDR3 region is CASSSRTSHNEQFF. CDR3 DNA sequence: TGTGCCAGCAGCTCCCGGACTAGCCACAATGAGCAGTTCTTC.

This chain joins TRBV18 and TRBJ2-6, with D possibly TRBD2 on 6 matching bases. Trimming pared 5 bases from V and 0 bases from J, leaving 14 bases between. The CDR3 loop spans 17 amino acids. CDR1 KGHSH and CDR2 LQKENI come from the germline V gene. The CDR3 DNA reads as TGTGCCAGCTCAGAGGCTAGCGCCTCCTCTGGGGCCAACGTCCTGACTTTC. Protein sequence: CASSEASASSGANVLTF.

Of note for this clonotype: The junction differs from germline at one of its ends, possibly a read error. V usage is TRBV2 and J usage is TRBJ1-1; D possibly corresponds to TRBD1 (6 bases). This CDR3 spans 10 amino acids. Germline values: CDR1 SNHLY, CDR2 FYNNEI. The CDR3 DNA is TGTGCCAGCGGAGGCCGACAGGCCGACTTT. Translated: CASGGRQADF.

This chain joins TRBV7-9 and TRBJ2-1; 7 bases are shared with TRBD2. The trim removed 5 bases at V and 0 bases at J, leaving 10 bases unmatched. Germline assignment: CDR1 SEHNR and CDR2 FQNEAQ (reference sequence). The CDR3 consists of 17 residues. The CDR3, as DNA: TGTGCCAGCAGCCACCCAAGGGGCGGGAGCTCCTACAATGAGCAGTTCTTC. The encoded protein is CASSHPRGGSSYNEQFF.

The V gene is TRBV18, the J gene TRBJ1-2; D perhaps matches TRBD1 (6 bases). Trimming shortened V by 3 bases and J by 4 bases, and 18 bases separated the two germline ends. CDR3 size: 16 residues. Per the germline V gene, CDR1 is KGHSH and CDR2 is LQKENI. This chain's CDR3 is CASSPAEGGLRYGYTF. CDR3 nucleotide sequence: TGTGCCAGCTCACCGGCTGAAGGGGGGCTACGCTATGGCTACACCTTC.